A selection of T cell receptor beta chains follows, all from one sample in a study of blood T cell repertoires in COVID-19. Using immunoSEQ multiplex PCR, the repertoire was profiled, and TCRdb retains in-frame clones only, with some absent. The top ten clones hold approximately 1.4% of a sample with under 300,000 clones, roughly 84% of them seen once. Sequencing input: peripheral blood. These receptors were collected from a woman in her 40s who had recovered from COVID-19. CDR3s include the opening cysteine and the closing phenylalanine or tryptophan. Each record gives: D gene, V gene, J gene, clone size, CDR3 DNA, CDR3 protein. The D gene is left open where the match is weak. Where a row states a size, it is once, few, many or the class of an expanded clone; other rows omit it.

NA	TRBV21-1	TRBJ1-1	NA	TGTGCCAGCAGCAATCGACCAAGGAACCAGGGTATGAACACTGAAGCTTTCTTT	CASSNRPRNQGMNTEAFF
TRBD2	TRBV13	TRBJ2-7	once	TGTGCCAGCAGCATAACTAGCGGACTTGCCTACGAGCAGTACTTC	CASSITSGLAYEQYF
TRBD2	TRBV5-1	TRBJ2-2	NA	TGCGCCAGCAGCTGGAGCGGGGTTGGCACCGGGGAGCTGTTTTTT	CASSWSGVGTGELFF
NA	TRBV5-1	TRBJ1-2	NA	TGCGCCAGCAGCTTGGACAGGGTCGGCTATGGCTACACCTTC	CASSLDRVGYGYTF
NA	TRBV10-3	TRBJ1-1	many	TGTGCCATCAGTGATCCCCCCTCTGAAGCTTTCTTT	CAISDPPSEAFF
NA	TRBV11-3	TRBJ2-7	NA	TGTGCCAGCAGCTTAGGGAGGGGGCCAACCTACGAGCAGTACTTC	CASSLGRGPTYEQYF
NA	TRBV11-2	TRBJ2-5	few	TGTGCCAGCAGCTTAGAAGGGGGTGGTAGCAAGACCCAGTACTTC	CASSLEGGGSKTQYF
TRBD1	TRBV2	TRBJ2-7	NA	TGTGCCAGCAGTGACTTAGTAGGACAGGGGGTTTACGAGCAGTACTTC	CASSDLVGQGVYEQYF
NA	TRBV5-1	TRBJ2-2	NA	TGCGCCAGCAGCGTCACTACTGACACCGGGGAGCTGTTTTTT	CASSVTTDTGELFF
NA	TRBV6-5	TRBJ1-3	NA	TGTGCCAGCAGTTATCAGTCCAGGAACACCATATATTTT	CASSYQSRNTIYF
TRBD1	TRBV19	TRBJ1-4	NA	TGTGCCAGTTCCGGACAGGGGCATACTAATGAAAAACTGTTTTTT	CASSGQGHTNEKLFF
TRBD1	TRBV11-1	TRBJ2-1	NA	TGTGCCAGCAGTCGACCTCTTAGACAGGGGGCCTATGAGCAGTTCTTC	CASSRPLRQGAYEQFF
TRBD1	TRBV28	TRBJ2-7	NA	TGTGCCAGCAGTTTACACAAGACGACAGGGCCCGAGCAGTACTTC	CASSLHKTTGPEQYF
NA	TRBV6-5	TRBJ1-1	NA	TGTGCCAGCAGTTACCTCCAACGGGGGGCAAAATCACAGGCTTTCTTT	CASSYLQRGAKSQAFF
TRBD1	TRBV7-3	TRBJ2-1	NA	TGTGCCAGCAGCAGACAGGGGCAGGACAATGAGCAGTTCTTC	CASSRQGQDNEQFF
NA	TRBV13	TRBJ1-1	NA	TGTGCCAGCAGGGTTGGGGGGAGGAACACTGAAGCTTTCTTT	CASRVGGRNTEAFF
TRBD1	TRBV5-1	TRBJ1-4	NA	TGCGCCAGCAGCACGGGACAGCAAAATGAAAAACTGTTTTTT	CASSTGQQNEKLFF
NA	TRBV7-9	TRBJ1-1	NA	TGTGCCAGCAGCTCAGGGGCGGCTGAAGCTTTCTTT	CASSSGAAEAFF
NA	TRBV7-2	TRBJ2-3	NA	TGTGCCAGCAGCTTGGACTTTGGCACAGATACGCAGTATTTT	CASSLDFGTDTQYF
NA	TRBV29-1	TRBJ2-5	NA	TGCAGCGTGCGACTTGGCCGGGAGACCCAGTACTTC	CSVRLGRETQYF
NA	TRBV28	TRBJ1-5	NA	TGTGCCAGCAGCCCGCCCCCAGGGGACAATCAGCCCCAGCATTTT	CASSPPPGDNQPQHF
NA	TRBV7-2	TRBJ2-5	NA	TGTGCCAGCAGCCGCGGAGGAGGGGAGGAGACCCAGTACTTC	CASSRGGGEETQYF
NA	TRBV24-1	TRBJ1-1	NA	TGTGCCACCAGTGACTCGGGAACTGAAGCTTTCTTT	CATSDSGTEAFF
NA	TRBV6-5	TRBJ1-2	NA	TGTGCCAGCAGCCCCGAGGGGGGGAACGGCTACACCTTC	CASSPEGGNGYTF
NA	TRBV5-6	TRBJ1-5	NA	TGTGCCAGCTCGACGGGGGGGAGAGGTCAGCCCCAGCATTTT	CASSTGGRGQPQHF
TRBD1	TRBV5-1	TRBJ1-3	NA	TGCGCCAGCAGCCCGACAGGGATGTCTGGAAACACCATATATTTT	CASSPTGMSGNTIYF
TRBD1	TRBV19	TRBJ1-2	NA	TGTGCCAGTAGTCTTACCGGGACAGGTGATCGCTACACCTTC	CASSLTGTGDRYTF
NA	TRBV28	TRBJ1-3	NA	TGTGCCAGCAGTTTACCACAGGGAAACACCATATATTTT	CASSLPQGNTIYF
NA	TRBV7-2	TRBJ1-2	NA	TGTGCCAGCAGCGGCTACAGGGCCTCACACACCTTC	CASSGYRASHTF
NA	TRBV19	TRBJ1-6	NA	TGTGCCAGTAGTATATCGGGGAGTAATTCACCCCTCCACTTT	CASSISGSNSPLHF
NA	TRBV5-5	TRBJ2-2	NA	TGTGCCAGCAGCCCGACTCCGACGGGGGAGCTGTTTTTT	CASSPTPTGELFF
TRBD1	TRBV7-9	TRBJ1-6	NA	TGTGCCAGCAGCGGGGACAGGAATAATTCACCCCTCCACTTT	CASSGDRNNSPLHF
TRBD1	TRBV5-1	TRBJ2-7	NA	TGCGCCAGCAGCTTGGGACAGGGATGGGCAAAGGAGCAGTACTTC	CASSLGQGWAKEQYF
TRBD1	TRBV27	TRBJ2-5	NA	TGTGCCAGCCAGGGGGTCGGTGAGACCCAGTACTTC	CASQGVGETQYF
NA	TRBV15	TRBJ2-3	once	TGTGCCACCAGCAGGGGAGATAGCACAGATACGCAGTATTTT	CATSRGDSTDTQYF
NA	TRBV3-1/TRBV3-2	TRBJ1-1	NA	TGTGCCAGCAGCTCTCCCCACGGCGGCGACACTGAAGCTTTCTTT	CASSSPHGGDTEAFF
TRBD2	TRBV15	TRBJ2-3	NA	TGTGCCACCAGCAGAGATCTCCCTAGCGGGGGTCTAGATACGCAGTATTTT	CATSRDLPSGGLDTQYF
TRBD1	TRBV5-1	TRBJ2-3	NA	TGCGCCAGCAGCCACGGGACAGGGGCTTCTTTTACAGATACGCAGTATTTT	CASSHGTGASFTDTQYF
NA	TRBV28	TRBJ1-1	NA	TGTGCCAGCAGTTCCCTAGGTAGGGGGAACACTGAAGCTTTCTTT	CASSSLGRGNTEAFF
TRBD1	TRBV27	TRBJ1-2	NA	TGTGCCAGCAGTTACAGGGGGGCGAATGGCTACACCTTC	CASSYRGANGYTF
TRBD1	TRBV11-2	TRBJ1-3	NA	TGTGCCAGCAGCTACGGACAGGGAGGAAACACCATATATTTT	CASSYGQGGNTIYF
NA	TRBV6-5	TRBJ1-2	NA	TGTGCCAGCAGAAGGGGACAAGCTAACTATGGCTACACCTTC	CASRRGQANYGYTF
TRBD1	TRBV25-1	TRBJ2-1	NA	TGTGCCAGCAGTACCCGGGACAGGGGGGGTAATGAGCAGTTCTTC	CASSTRDRGGNEQFF